This T cell receptor beta chain was recovered during a study of blood T cell repertoires in COVID-19. Study background: The United States, Italy and Spain were the sources of the acute and convalescent COVID-19 samples.

Germline lookup yields CDR1 GTSNPN and CDR2 SVGIG (reference sequence). V was pared by 4 bases and J by 1 base, with 7 bases between. This CDR3 has 12 amino acids. The assay was immunoSEQ multiplex PCR, and TCRdb's table has in-frame clones only and misses some. The data hold around 300,000 clones, with 90% observed a single time. The TCR originated in a woman between 18 and 30 years old with acute COVID-19. Sequencing was done on a sample of PBMCs or T cells enriched from blood (not recorded which). This chain links TRBV30 with TRBJ1-2; TRBD1 is a possible D gene (6 bases). CDR3 nucleotide sequence: TGTGCCTGGACAGGGGATAACTATGGCTACACCTTC. Translation gives CAWTGDNYGYTF.